This T cell receptor beta chain appears in the sequencing data of a study of blood T cell repertoires in COVID-19. Across the study: Sources were T cells, B-cell-depleted T cells, or PBMCs; the material itself was cDNA or gDNA.

Profiled with immunoSEQ multiplex PCR; TCRdb holds only in-frame clones, not every one. In the table there are fewer than 250,000 clones, approximately 80% of which are singletons. Germline lookup yields CDR1 SGHRS and CDR2 YFSETQ. The V gene end was trimmed by 7 bases and the J gene end by 3 bases; junction bases not matched to a gene: 9. CDR3 length: 15 amino acids. The specimen sequenced was peripheral blood. This receptor was taken from a woman in her 70s with acute or convalescent COVID-19. The J gene is TRBJ2-3, the V gene TRBV5-1; 9 bases fit TRBD1. The DNA of the CDR3 is TGCGCCAGCGCCCCCGGGACAGGGAGTACAGATACGCAGTATTTT. This encodes CASAPGTGSTDTQYF. Drawing the rest from reference TRBV5-1 and TRBJ2-3, the complete variable domain is KAGVTQTPRYLIKTRGQQVTLSCSPISGHRSVSWYQQTPGQGLQFLFEYFSETQRNKGNFPGRFSGRQFSNSRSEMNVSTLELGDSALYLCASAPGTGSTDTQYFGPGTRLTVL.